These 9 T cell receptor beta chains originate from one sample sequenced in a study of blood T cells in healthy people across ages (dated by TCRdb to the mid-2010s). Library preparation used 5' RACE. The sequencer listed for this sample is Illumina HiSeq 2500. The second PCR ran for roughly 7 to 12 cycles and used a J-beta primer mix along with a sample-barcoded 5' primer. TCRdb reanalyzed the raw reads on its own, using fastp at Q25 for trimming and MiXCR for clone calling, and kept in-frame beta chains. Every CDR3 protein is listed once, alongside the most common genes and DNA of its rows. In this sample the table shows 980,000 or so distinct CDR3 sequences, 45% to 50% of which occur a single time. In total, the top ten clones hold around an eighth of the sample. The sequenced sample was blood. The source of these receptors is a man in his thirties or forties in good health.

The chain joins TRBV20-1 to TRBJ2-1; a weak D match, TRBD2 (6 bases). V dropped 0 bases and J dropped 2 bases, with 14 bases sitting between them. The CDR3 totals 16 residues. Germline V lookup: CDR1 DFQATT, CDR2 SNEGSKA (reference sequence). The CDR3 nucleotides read TGCAGTGCTAGAGATCGTCTGGGCGGGACCTACAATGAGCAGTTCTTC. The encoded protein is CSARDRLGGTYNEQFF.

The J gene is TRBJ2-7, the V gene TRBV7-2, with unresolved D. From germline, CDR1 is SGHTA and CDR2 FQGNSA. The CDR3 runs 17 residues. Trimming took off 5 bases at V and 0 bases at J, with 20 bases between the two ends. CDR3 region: CASSAPESWVASYEQYF. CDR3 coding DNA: TGTGCCAGCAGCGCCCCGGAAAGTTGGGTGGCCTCCTACGAGCAGTACTTC.

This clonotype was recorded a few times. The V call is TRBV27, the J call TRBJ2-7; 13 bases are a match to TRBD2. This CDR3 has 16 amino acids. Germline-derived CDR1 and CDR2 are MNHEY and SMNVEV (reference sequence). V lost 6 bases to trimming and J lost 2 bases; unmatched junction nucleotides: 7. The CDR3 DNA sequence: TGTGCCAGCAGCGAAGGGACTAGCGGGGTAGCCTACGAGCAGTACTTC. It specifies CASSEGTSGVAYEQYF.

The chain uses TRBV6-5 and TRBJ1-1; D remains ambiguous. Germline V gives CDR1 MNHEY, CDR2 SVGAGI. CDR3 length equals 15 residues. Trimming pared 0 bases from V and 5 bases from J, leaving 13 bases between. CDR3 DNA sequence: TGTGCCAGCAGTTACTCGCCCCTGGGAGGGACTGAAGCTTTCTTT. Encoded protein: CASSYSPLGGTEAFF.

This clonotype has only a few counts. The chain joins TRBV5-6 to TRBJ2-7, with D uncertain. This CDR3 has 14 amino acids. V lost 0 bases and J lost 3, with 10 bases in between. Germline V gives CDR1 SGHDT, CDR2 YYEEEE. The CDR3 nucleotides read TGTGCCAGCAGCTTGGAGGAACGGATCTACGAGCAGTACTTC. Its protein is CASSLEERIYEQYF.

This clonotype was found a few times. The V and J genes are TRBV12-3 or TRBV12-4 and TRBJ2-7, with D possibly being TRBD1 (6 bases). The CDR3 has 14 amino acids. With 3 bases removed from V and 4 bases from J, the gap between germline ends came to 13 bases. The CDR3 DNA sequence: TGTGCCAGCAGTTTCTCGAGGGGACAATACGAGCAGTACTTC. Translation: CASSFSRGQYEQYF.

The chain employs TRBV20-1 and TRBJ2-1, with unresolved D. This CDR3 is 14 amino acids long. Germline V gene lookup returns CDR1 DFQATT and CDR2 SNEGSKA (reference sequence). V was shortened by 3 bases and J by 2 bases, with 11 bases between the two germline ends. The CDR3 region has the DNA TGCAGTGCTAGTGCTGGGTTACCCTACAATGAGCAGTTCTTC. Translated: CSASAGLPYNEQFF.

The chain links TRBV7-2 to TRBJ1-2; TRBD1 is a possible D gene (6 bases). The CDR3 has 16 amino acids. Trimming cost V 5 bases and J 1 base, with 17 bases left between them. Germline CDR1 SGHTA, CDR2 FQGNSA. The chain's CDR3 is CASSLGGTMNNYGYTF. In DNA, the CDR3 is TGTGCCAGCAGCCTAGGTGGGACAATGAATAACTATGGCTACACCTTC. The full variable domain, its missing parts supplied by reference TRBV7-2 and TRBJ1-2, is GAGVSQSPSNKVTEKGKDVELRCDPISGHTALYWYRQSLGQGLEFLIYFQGNSAPDKSGLPSDRFSAERTGGSVSTLTIQRTQQEDSAVYLCASSLGGTMNNYGYTFGSGTRLTVV.

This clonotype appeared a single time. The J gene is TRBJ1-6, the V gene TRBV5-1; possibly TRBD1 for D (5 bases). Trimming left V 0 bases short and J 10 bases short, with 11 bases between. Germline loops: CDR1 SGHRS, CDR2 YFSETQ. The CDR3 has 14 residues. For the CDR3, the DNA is TGCGCCAGCAGCTTGGAGGGATGGGGCTCACCCCTCCACTTT. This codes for CASSLEGWGSPLHF.